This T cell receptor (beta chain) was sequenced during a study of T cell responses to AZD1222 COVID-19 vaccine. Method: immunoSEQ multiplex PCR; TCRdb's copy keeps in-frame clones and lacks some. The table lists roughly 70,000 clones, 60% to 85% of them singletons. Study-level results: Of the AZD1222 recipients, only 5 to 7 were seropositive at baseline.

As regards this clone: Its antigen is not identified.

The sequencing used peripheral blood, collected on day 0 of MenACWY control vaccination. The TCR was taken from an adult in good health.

This CDR3 reads CASSPGLALNTGELFF. CDR3 nucleotides: TGTGCCAGCAGCCCGGGACTAGCGCTTAACACCGGGGAGCTGTTTTTT. The V and J genes are TRBV5-4 and TRBJ2-2; the match to TRBD2 covers 10 bases. The CDR3 has 16 residues. From germline, CDR1 is SGHNT and CDR2 YYREEE (reference sequence). Losses at the gene ends were 4 bases for V and 2 bases for J; bases not matched to a gene: 5.